These T cell receptor beta chains were read from a single sample in a study of vaccination and CD4 T cells after COVID-19. TCRdb re-called the PCR reads with MiXCR, one entry per CDR3 protein. The sample carries under 25,000 distinct CDR3 sequences, over 45% recorded once. Their cognate antigens are unknown. Sequencing was performed on cultured CD4+ T cells from blood. These receptors all stem from a human donor with COVID-19. The CDR3 runs from the conserved cysteine through the conserved F or W. A D gene is named only where the DNA matches it firmly. The listing skips clone size in some rows; elsewhere it reads once, few, many or a size class.

NA	TRBJ1-6	TRBV7-6	NA	CASSADMTGSSYNSPLHF	TGTGCCAGCAGCGCCGATATGACAGGCAGCTCCTATAATTCACCCCTCCACTTT
few	TRBJ2-2	TRBV20-1	TRBD2	CSVERLSSGTGELFF	TGCAGTGTTGAGAGATTGTCTAGCGGCACCGGGGAGCTGTTTTTT
NA	TRBJ1-2	TRBV7-2	TRBD1	CASSTQLGTEINYGYTF	TGTGCCAGCAGCACCCAACTAGGGACAGAAATTAACTATGGCTACACCTTC
NA	TRBJ1-2	TRBV7-9	NA	CASSQLRPYASYGYTF	TGTGCCAGCAGCCAACTTCGACCCTACGCTAGCTATGGCTACACCTTC
NA	TRBJ1-6	TRBV27	NA	CASSFSTVNYSPLHF	TGTGCCAGCAGTTTCTCGACGGTCAATTATTCACCCCTCCACTTT
once	TRBJ2-3	TRBV6-1	NA	CASRSSRGSNTQYF	TGTGCCAGCAGAAGCTCTAGAGGTAGCAATACGCAGTATTTT
NA	TRBJ1-4	TRBV6-1	NA	CASRAQGGHEKLFF	TGTGCCAGCAGAGCACAGGGAGGACATGAAAAACTGTTTTTT
NA	TRBJ2-3	TRBV7-9	TRBD2	CASSPRTSGGQGTQYF	TGTGCCAGCAGCCCCCGGACTAGCGGGGGGCAGGGTACGCAGTATTTT
NA	TRBJ1-6	TRBV7-2	NA	CASSPREGANSPLHF	TGTGCCAGCAGCCCCAGGGAAGGGGCGAATTCACCCCTCCACTTT
few	TRBJ2-7	TRBV20-1	TRBD1	CSASRDRDFNEQYF	TGCAGTGCTTCCCGGGACAGGGACTTTAACGAGCAGTACTTC
NA	TRBJ1-1	TRBV4-1	NA	CASRGRTMNTEAFF	TGCGCCAGCCGGGGTCGGACCATGAACACTGAAGCTTTCTTT
NA	TRBJ2-5	TRBV7-5	NA	CISVPGGTSGAFWTQYF	NA
NA	TRBJ2-5	TRBV19	NA	CASSGSTLGRETQYF	TGTGCCAGTAGTGGCAGCACACTCGGCAGGGAGACCCAGTACTTC
NA	TRBJ2-4	TRBV7-9	TRBD1	CASSLGGQGRIQYF	TGTGCCAGCAGCCTAGGAGGACAGGGCCGCATTCAGTACTTC
few	TRBJ1-1	TRBV7-9	NA	CASSLVRTTTEAFF	TGTGCCAGCAGCTTAGTCAGGACCACAACTGAAGCTTTCTTT
few	TRBJ1-1	TRBV20-1	NA	CSTFSRGNTEAFF	TGCAGTACATTCTCGCGGGGTAACACTGAAGCTTTCTTT
NA	TRBJ1-6	TRBV7-9	NA	CASSLDETEEAYSYNSPLHF	TGTGCCAGCAGCTTAGACGAGACAGAAGAGGCGTATTCCTATAATTCACCCCTCCACTTT
NA	TRBJ1-1	TRBV9	NA	CASSVVAVNTEAFF	TGTGCCAGCAGCGTAGTGGCGGTGAACACTGAAGCTTTCTTT
NA	TRBJ2-3	TRBV24-1	NA	CATSDSRRSADTQYF	TGTGCCACCAGTGATTCAAGGAGGAGCGCAGATACGCAGTATTTT
few	TRBJ2-1	TRBV6-2/TRBV6-3	NA	CASRFGWGSYNEQFF	TGTGCCAGCAGATTCGGGTGGGGCTCCTACAATGAGCAGTTCTTC
NA	TRBJ1-2	TRBV5-4	TRBD1	CASSLRQGEYTF	TGTGCCAGCAGCTTGAGACAGGGAGAATACACCTTC
NA	TRBJ2-7	TRBV20-1	NA	CSARDGSGFYEQYF	TGCAGTGCTAGAGATGGGTCGGGGTTCTACGAGCAGTACTTC
few	TRBJ1-6	TRBV6-5	NA	CASSYSLDNPPLHF	TGTGCCAGCAGTTACTCGTTGGACAATCCACCCCTCCACTTT
NA	TRBJ2-7	TRBV2	NA	CASSPGFISYEQYF	TGTGCCAGCAGTCCGGGATTTATCTCCTACGAGCAGTACTTC
NA	TRBJ2-2	TRBV5-3	TRBD2	CASSLALAANTGELFF	TGTGCCAGCAGCTTGGCACTAGCGGCGAACACCGGGGAGCTGTTTTTT
NA	TRBJ1-2	TRBV12-3/TRBV12-4	NA	CASGQLGLPGYGYTF	TGTGCCAGCGGCCAACTAGGGCTCCCAGGCTATGGCTACACCTTC
NA	TRBJ1-5	TRBV6-2/TRBV6-3	NA	CASSTSTGTSNQPQHF	TGTGCCAGCAGTACCTCAACGGGTACAAGCAATCAGCCCCAGCATTTT
NA	TRBJ2-2	TRBV24-1	NA	CATSALPGAGELFF	TGTGCCACCAGTGCCCTGCCGGGGGCCGGGGAGCTGTTTTTT
NA	TRBJ1-5	TRBV25-1	TRBD1	CASSGTGVRGNQPQHF	TGTGCCAGCAGTGGGACAGGGGTTCGAGGCAATCAGCCCCAGCATTTT
once	TRBJ1-1	TRBV19	TRBD1	CASSPGTGFGEAFF	TGTGCCAGTAGTCCCGGGACAGGGTTTGGTGAAGCTTTCTTT
NA	TRBJ1-2	TRBV21-1	NA	CARVPGQGYHGYTF	TGTGCCAGGGTCCCGGGACAGGGGTACCATGGCTACACCTTC
NA	TRBJ2-5	TRBV7-9	NA	CASSFPPPGTQYF	TGTGCCAGCAGCTTCCCCCCCCCAGGGACCCAGTACTTC
few	TRBJ1-2	TRBV19	NA	CASSMERQSNYGYTF	TGTGCCAGTAGTATGGAGCGGCAGTCTAACTATGGCTACACCTTC
few	TRBJ1-2	TRBV5-4	NA	CASSLAGRGGEGYTF	TGTGCCAGCAGCTTGGCTGGACGAGGCGGGGAGGGCTACACCTTC
NA	TRBJ2-5	TRBV2	TRBD2	CASRRGGETQYF	TGTGCCAGCAGGCGGGGGGGAGAGACCCAGTACTTC
NA	TRBJ2-3	TRBV5-4	TRBD2	CASSPRGSGGDTQYF	TGTGCCAGCAGCCCCAGGGGGAGCGGGGGGGATACGCAGTATTTT
NA	TRBJ1-1	TRBV6-1	NA	CASKTGRNTEAFF	TGTGCCAGCAAGACGGGACGGAACACTGAAGCTTTCTTT
NA	TRBJ2-7	TRBV10-3	NA	CAASPGSYEQYF	TGTGCAGCATCGCCAGGGTCGTACGAGCAGTACTTC
NA	TRBJ1-1	TRBV6-1	NA	CASMIQKAFF	TGTGCCAGCATGATACAGAAGGCTTTCTTT
few	TRBJ2-5	TRBV7-2	TRBD1	CASSPRSSGTGVETQYF	TGTGCCAGCAGCCCGCGTAGCTCCGGGACAGGGGTAGAGACCCAGTACTTC
NA	TRBJ1-1	TRBV14	NA	CASTQIGGSLNTEAFF	TGTGCCAGCACCCAAATCGGGGGATCCTTGAACACTGAAGCTTTCTTT
NA	TRBJ1-2	TRBV4-2	NA	CASSQTANYGYTF	TGTGCCAGCAGCCAAACAGCTAACTATGGCTACACCTTC
once	TRBJ2-1	TRBV3-1	TRBD2	CASSPPGTSYNEQFF	TGTGCCAGCAGCCCACCCGGGACTAGCTACAATGAGCAGTTCTTC
NA	TRBJ1-5	TRBV5-1	NA	CASSLDGVGQPQHF	TGCGCCAGCAGCTTGGATGGGGTTGGGCAGCCCCAGCATTTT
NA	TRBJ1-5	TRBV5-1	NA	CASSLAGFQPQHF	TGCGCCAGCAGCTTGGCTGGATTTCAGCCCCAGCATTTT
NA	TRBJ2-7	TRBV6-1	TRBD1	CASRLPGQNYEQYF	TGTGCCAGCAGATTACCGGGACAGAACTACGAGCAGTACTTC
NA	TRBJ2-7	TRBV20-1	NA	CSAFRQATYEQYF	TGCAGTGCTTTTCGACAGGCAACCTACGAGCAGTACTTC
few	TRBJ2-5	TRBV7-2	NA	CASSLASPLETQYF	TGTGCCAGCAGCTTAGCGAGCCCCTTGGAGACCCAGTACTTC
NA	TRBJ1-2	TRBV6-1	TRBD1	CASSPQSTGLYGYGYTF	TGTGCCAGCAGTCCACAGTCGACAGGGCTCTACGGCTATGGCTACACCTTC
NA	TRBJ1-3	TRBV14	NA	CASSQGPSGNTIYF	TGTGCCAGCAGCCAGGGTCCCTCTGGAAACACCATATATTTT
few	TRBJ2-3	TRBV7-9	TRBD2	CASSLVAGDTDTQYF	TGTGCCAGCAGCTTAGTAGCGGGGGACACAGATACGCAGTATTTT
NA	TRBJ2-1	TRBV20-1	TRBD1	CSAVQLDRGHNEQFF	TGCAGTGCAGTACAATTGGACAGGGGACACAATGAGCAGTTCTTC
NA	TRBJ1-2	TRBV24-1	NA	CATSALSGYTF	TGTGCCACCAGTGCTTTAAGTGGCTACACCTTC
NA	TRBJ1-1	TRBV20-1	NA	CSAKLAGRLNTEAFF	TGCAGTGCTAAACTGGCGGGGCGCCTGAACACTGAAGCTTTCTTT
few	TRBJ1-2	TRBV11-2	NA	CASSSTGHYGYTF	TGTGCCAGCAGCTCAACAGGGCACTATGGCTACACCTTC
NA	TRBJ1-5	TRBV19	NA	CASSIGRGNQPQHF	TGTGCCAGTAGTATTGGCAGGGGCAATCAGCCCCAGCATTTT
few	TRBJ1-2	TRBV4-3	NA	CASSQGLEVGRDGYTF	TGCGCCAGCAGCCAAGGTCTTGAAGTGGGTAGAGATGGCTACACCTTC
NA	TRBJ2-4	TRBV18	NA	CASSPPSVAKNIQYF	TGTGCCAGCTCACCACCCTCAGTAGCCAAAAACATTCAGTACTTC
NA	TRBJ2-5	TRBV7-6	TRBD2	CASSLSGGATETQYF	TGTGCCAGCAGCCTTAGCGGGGGTGCAACGGAGACCCAGTACTTC